This passage covers 18 T cell receptor beta chains from one sample sequenced in a study of shared clonotypes between healthy human individuals. Clones were read by immunoSEQ multiplex PCR, and TCRdb kept only the in-frame ones, dropping some. The data hold some 2,500,000 clones, with 80% to 95% observed a single time. The material sequenced was naive CD4+ T cells from PBMCs. The subset: CD45RA+ positively selected. These receptors were taken from a man aged 18 to 30 in good health. Some clones in this sample may be carry-over from other donors' samples.

The V call is TRBV10-3, the J call TRBJ1-4, with D maybe TRBD1 (5 bases). V was trimmed by 0 bases and J by 12 bases, leaving 14 bases between them. This CDR3 region has 14 residues. Germline CDR1 and CDR2: ENHRY and SYGVKD. The CDR3 bases are TGTGCCATCAGTGAGTCGAATGGGGGAGGGCAACTGTTTTTT. This translates into CAISESNGGGQLFF.

The chain uses TRBV14 and TRBJ2-3; D gene ambiguous. Germline CDR1 reads SGHDN; CDR2 reads FVKESK. V dropped 4 bases and J dropped 6 bases, with 17 bases sitting between them. The CDR3 extends over 15 amino acids. CDR3 amino acids: CASSPSPEWRDTQYF. The CDR3 region has the DNA TGTGCCAGCAGCCCCTCCCCCGAGTGGCGGGATACGCAGTATTTT.

V gene TRBV28 combines with J gene TRBJ1-1; maybe TRBD1 (5 bases). The CDR3 totals 16 residues. Trimming stripped 2 bases from V and 4 bases from J, with 17 bases between. Germline V gene data show CDR1 as MDHEN and CDR2 as SYDVKM. CDR3 sequence: CASSLGRVVGSTEAFF. Written as DNA, the CDR3 is TGTGCCAGCAGTTTAGGCAGGGTAGTAGGGAGCACTGAAGCTTTCTTT.

The J gene is TRBJ1-5, the V gene TRBV5-6; no reliable D call. V lost 0 bases and J 4 bases, leaving 8 bases between the germline ends. Germline V gene sequence: CDR1 SGHDT, CDR2 YYEEEE. The CDR3 is 14 amino acids. The CDR3 DNA is TGTGCCAGCAGCTTGGACGGCCGAAATCAGCCCCAGCATTTT. Translating it yields CASSLDGRNQPQHF.

The chain couples TRBV28 to TRBJ1-3; D is perhaps TRBD1 (6 bases). V was clipped by 3 bases and J by 2 bases, with 17 bases between them. The CDR3 runs to 17 residues. Germline V gene lookup returns CDR1 MDHEN and CDR2 SYDVKM. The CDR3 is CASSFGGRLRAGNTIYF. CDR3 in DNA: TGTGCCAGCAGTTTTGGGGGGCGGCTCAGGGCTGGAAACACCATATATTTT.

In this sample, this clone turned up once. This specimen includes other DNA sequences encoding the same CDR3. CDR3 in amino acids: CASSSRRNYGYTF. CDR3 DNA: TGTGCCAGCAGTTCCAGGAGGAACTATGGCTACACCTTC. The chain links TRBV28 to TRBJ1-2; D call uncertain. The CDR3 loop spans 13 amino acids. V lost 4 bases to trimming and J lost 2 bases, with 8 bases between them. Germline loops: CDR1 MDHEN, CDR2 SYDVKM.

The V call is TRBV5-1, the J call TRBJ2-7; 8 bases agree with TRBD1. CDR1 and CDR2 from the germline V gene are SGHRS and YFSETQ. The CDR3 covers 15 residues. V lost 4 bases to trimming and J lost 2 bases; unmatched junction nucleotides: 8. The CDR3 DNA sequence: TGCGCCAGCAGCCCCTCAACACAGGGGGCCTACGAGCAGTACTTC. Translating it yields CASSPSTQGAYEQYF. The full variable domain, completed using reference TRBV5-1 and TRBJ2-7, is KAGVTQTPRYLIKTRGQQVTLSCSPISGHRSVSWYQQTPGQGLQFLFEYFSETQRNKGNFPGRFSGRQFSNSRSEMNVSTLELGDSALYLCASSPSTQGAYEQYFGPGTRLTVT.

The chain recombines TRBV7-9 with TRBJ1-5; perhaps TRBD1 as D (5 bases). V lost 3 bases, J lost 9 bases, and 9 bases lay in between. This CDR3 is built from 12 residues. Germline CDR1 reads SEHNR; CDR2 reads FQNEAQ (reference sequence). CDR3 sequence: CASSFPGGPQHF. The CDR3 nucleotides read TGTGCCAGCAGCTTCCCGGGGGGGCCCCAGCATTTT.

The rearrangement joins TRBV11-2 to TRBJ2-2; 7 nucleotides match TRBD2. Germline lookup yields CDR1 SGHAT and CDR2 FQNNGV. The junction had 12 bases not matched to a gene; V was cut back by 5 bases and J by 3 bases. This CDR3 is 17 amino acids long. CDR3 protein: CASSHRQGGSDTGELFF. The CDR3 bases are TGTGCCAGCAGCCACAGGCAGGGAGGGTCGGACACCGGGGAGCTGTTTTTT.

Concerning this clone: This CDR3 is also generated by other DNA sequences in the sample. The V and J genes are TRBV20-1 and TRBJ1-2; D uncertain. V was clipped by 3 bases and J by 4 bases, with 6 bases between them. Germline V gives CDR1 DFQATT, CDR2 SNEGSKA (reference sequence). The CDR3 runs 11 residues. The CDR3 DNA reads TGCAGTGCTAGTTTGGGCTATGGCTACACCTTC. This gives the protein CSASLGYGYTF.

V is TRBV29-1 and J is TRBJ2-7; TRBD1 agrees at 10 bases. CDR3 size: 14 residues. Germline values: CDR1 SQVTM, CDR2 ANQGSEA. The trim removed 4 bases at V and 2 bases at J, leaving 5 bases unmatched. The CDR3 loop is CSVGRTGGTYEQYF. The DNA for the CDR3 is TGCAGCGTTGGGAGGACAGGGGGAACCTACGAGCAGTACTTC.

The chain uses TRBV10-3 and TRBJ2-3; D may match TRBD1 or TRBD2 (6 bases each). V shed 9 bases and J shed 6 bases, with 34 bases lying between them. The CDR3 spans 19 residues. Germline-derived CDR1 and CDR2 are ENHRY and SYGVKD. The CDR3 sequence is CAISRPRMDTGRLVDTQYF. The CDR3, as DNA: TGTGCCATTTCTCGGCCTCGGATGGATACAGGGAGGTTAGTGGATACGCAGTATTTT.

This chain connects TRBV29-1 to TRBJ2-1; 11 bases are shared with TRBD2. V lost 4 bases to trimming and J lost 0 bases; unmatched junction nucleotides: 8. This CDR3 has 17 residues. Germline V lookup: CDR1 SQVTM, CDR2 ANQGSEA. The CDR3 region is CSVGPLAGGSSYNEQFF. The CDR3 DNA reads as TGCAGCGTTGGTCCGTTAGCGGGAGGGTCCTCCTACAATGAGCAGTTCTTC.

This clone has more than one count but fewer than ten. This rearrangement joins TRBV28 to TRBJ1-5; TRBD1 matches 10 bases. Trimming at V came to 7 bases and at J to 6 bases, leaving 9 bases not matched to a gene. The CDR3 contains 15 residues. Germline V CDR1 and CDR2: MDHEN, SYDVKM. DNA of the CDR3: TGTGCCAGCATCCGACAGGGGGCGCGGAGTCAGCCCCAGCATTTT. This codes for CASIRQGARSQPQHF.

The chain recombines TRBV5-1 with TRBJ1-1; TRBD1 is a possible D gene (5 bases). Trimming removed 0 bases at V and 4 bases at J, with 13 bases between. Germline V gene lookup returns CDR1 SGHRS and CDR2 YFSETQ. The CDR3 totals 15 residues. CDR3 sequence (DNA): TGCGCCAGCAGCTTGGCCATCGGGGGGAGCACTGAAGCTTTCTTT. Encoded protein: CASSLAIGGSTEAFF.

This chain connects TRBV7-2 to TRBJ2-3; 10 positions match TRBD2. Germline values: CDR1 SGHTA, CDR2 FQGNSA. With V trimmed by 7 bases and J by 3 bases, 10 bases remained unmatched. The CDR3 loop spans 16 amino acids. In DNA, the CDR3 is TGTGCCAGCATCGACTTACCTAGCGGGAGTACAGATACGCAGTATTTT. This sequence encodes CASIDLPSGSTDTQYF.

The chain has TRBV15 and TRBJ2-7; possible D gene TRBD2, 5 bases. Germline-derived CDR1 and CDR2 are LNHNV and YYDKDF (reference sequence). The CDR3 runs 15 residues. V shed 0 bases and J shed 2 bases, with 11 bases lying between them. The CDR3 loop reads CATSRDEERTYEQYF. CDR3 nucleotide sequence: TGTGCCACCAGCAGAGATGAAGAGCGGACCTACGAGCAGTACTTC. Full variable domain (missing parts from reference TRBV15 and TRBJ2-7): DAMVIQNPRYQVTQFGKPVTLSCSQTLNHNVMYWYQQKSSQAPKLLFHYYDKDFNNEADTPDNFQSRRPNTSFCFLDIRSPGLGDTAMYLCATSRDEERTYEQYFGPGTRLTVT.

The chain uses TRBV7-9 and TRBJ1-3, with TRBD1 identical over 8 bases. This CDR3 is 16 amino acids long. V gave up 4 bases and J gave up 0 bases; unmatched junction bases: 5. Germline V gene sequence: CDR1 SEHNR, CDR2 FQNEAQ (reference sequence). In DNA, the CDR3 is TGTGCCAGCAGCTCCTTGGACAGGGCCTCTGGAAACACCATATATTTT. Translation gives CASSSLDRASGNTIYF.